This TCR beta chain was recorded in a study of cytomegalovirus exposure and HLA in healthy donors. Study-level background: A preliminary data release comprised 70 million to 95 million unique TCRs obtained from HLA-typed donors. Regarding the study as a whole: With DRB1 most and HLA-C fewest, TCR association rates differed between HLA loci in a later analysis.

The study ran its PCR with 60 Vbeta and 13 Jbeta primers. The assay was immunoSEQ multiplex PCR, and TCRdb's table has in-frame clones only and misses some. The table lists under 130,000 clones, about 80% of them singletons, with around 5% in the top ten. Comment on this clone: Its antigen is as yet unknown.

Germline V gene sequence: CDR1 SGHAT, CDR2 FQDESV (reference sequence). The CDR3 loop spans 14 amino acids. The V end was cut by 1 base, the J end by 3 bases, with 10 bases between. This receptor was obtained from a female donor in good health and CMV-seropositive. Sequencing was performed on PBMCs. The chain couples TRBV11-1 to TRBJ2-7, with a weak D call TRBD1 (6 bases). The DNA for the CDR3 is TGTGCCAGCAGCTTAGGACAGGCGAACTACGAGCAGTACTTC. It encodes CASSLGQANYEQYF. Looking up the rest from reference TRBV11-1 and TRBJ2-7 gives the full variable domain: EAEVAQSPRYKITEKSQAVAFWCDPISGHATLYWYRQILGQGPELLVQFQDESVVDDSQLPKDRFSAERLKGVDSTLKIQPAELGDSAMYLCASSLGQANYEQYFGPGTRLTVT.